This T cell receptor beta chain was sequenced for a study of cytotoxic CD8 clonotypes in ibrutinib-treated CLL. Whole-study context: Response sampling took place at median approximately 12 months of treatment, range 6 to 36. On average, each sample had about 260,000 productive templates and 100,000 or so productive rearrangements. Study observations and caveats: Collection times varied between progressing and sustained-remission patients. Treatment saw public clonotypes, which were uncommon, either contract or stay stable.

Clones were read by immunoSEQ multiplex PCR, and TCRdb kept only the in-frame ones, dropping some. The data contain 150,000 to 200,000 clones, around nine tenths of them singletons. A remark on this clone: Its antigen is undetermined.

Germline CDR1 is MNHNS and CDR2 is SASEGT. The CDR3 is 17 residues long. V shed 3 bases and J 4 bases; nucleotides not matched to a gene: 9. The sequencing used PBMCs, collected at disease progression, from a patient treated with ibrutinib. The origin of this receptor is a human donor with chronic lymphocytic leukemia. The chain recombines TRBV6-1 with TRBJ2-5, with 12 bases identical to TRBD2. Here the CDR3 DNA reads TGTGCCAGCAGTGATGGAGGACTAGCGGGATCCGGAGAGACCCAGTACTTC. Amino acids: CASSDGGLAGSGETQYF.